These 5 T cell receptor delta chains share one sample of origin, sequenced in a study of human gamma delta and Vdelta1 T cells. TCRdb fed the PCR reads into CATT to redo clone calling. In the table there are around 6,000 delta-chain clones, 35% to 45% of which are singletons. These receptors have no known antigen. The sequenced sample was Vdelta1 gamma-delta T cells from blood grown in culture (DOT cells). These receptors originate from a human donor in good health.

J is TRDJ1 and V is TRDV1; 7 bases align to TRDD3. This CDR3 is built from 23 residues. Germline V CDR1 and CDR2: TSWWSYY, QGS. V shed 1 base, J shed 0 bases, and the junction held 26 bases outside the gene matches. In DNA, the CDR3 is TGTGCTCTTGGGGAACGCGGCATACCGGAGATCGTTACTGGGGATCTCTACACCGATAAACTCATCTTT. It codes for CALGERGIPEIVTGDLYTDKLIF.

The V and J genes are TRDV1 and TRDJ1; D not certain. The length of the CDR3 is 17 residues. V was shortened by 2 bases and J by 8 bases, with 24 bases between the two germline ends. Germline V lookup: CDR1 TSWWSYY, CDR2 QGS. The CDR3 reads CALGEMVLPGIPTKLIF. DNA for the CDR3: TGTGCTCTTGGGGAAATGGTCCTCCCGGGAATACCCACGAAACTCATCTTT.

As for this clone: A read error may explain this, as a much larger clone is one base away. The V gene is TRDV1, the J gene TRDJ1, with 9 bases fitting TRDD2. This CDR3 region has 20 residues. CDR1 and CDR2 (germline): TSWWSYY, QGS. Trimming removed 5 bases from V and 0 bases from J; junction bases left unmatched: 19. The CDR3 bases are TGTGCTCTTGGGTCGACCTTCCTACGGCTACTGGGGACGTACACCGATAAACTCATCTTT. It specifies CALGSTFLRLLGTYTDKLIF.

The V and J genes are TRDV1 and TRDJ1; D is perhaps TRDD2 (6 bases). Germline V gene lookup returns CDR1 TSWWSYY and CDR2 QGS. V lost 1 base to trimming and J lost 1 base, with 34 bases between them. The CDR3 is made up of 23 amino acids. The CDR3 sequence: CALGEPAPWPSPLAGLFTDKLIF. The CDR3 DNA follows: TGTGCTCTTGGGGAACCCGCTCCGTGGCCTTCCCCCCTGGCTGGGCTCTTCACCGATAAACTCATCTTT.

The rearrangement links TRDV1 to TRDJ1, with D possibly being TRDD2 (9 bases). Germline CDR1 reads TSWWSYY; CDR2 reads QGS. The CDR3 sequence is 22 residues long. The V end was cut by 6 bases, the J end by 1 base, with 36 bases between. The CDR3 nucleotides are TGTGCTCTTGGCCCCGCTTCCTTCCTACAAAAAGCGGGGGATAGTCGCACCGATAAACTCATCTTT. This sequence encodes CALGPASFLQKAGDSRTDKLIF.